The rows below give T cell receptor beta chains drawn from one sample of a study of T cells in Graves' hyperthyroidism and ophthalmopathy. Each CDR3 protein is one row after TCRdb ran MiXCR on the multiplex PCR reads. The table records roughly 640,000 distinct CDR3 sequences, about a sixth of them present only once. Specimen: blood. Every receptor here comes from a woman aged 35 to 49 with Graves' ophthalmopathy. The CDR3 runs from the conserved cysteine through the conserved F or W. D genes are given only for firm matches. Part of the rows lack a size; the others show once, few, many or a class for expanded clones.

J gene | D gene | V gene | clone size | CDR3 DNA | CDR3 protein
TRBJ1-5 | . | TRBV7-9 | . | TGTGCCAGCAGCTTACACCCTGCGGATAGGGATCAGCCCCAGCATTTT | CASSLHPADRDQPQHF
TRBJ1-5 | TRBD1 | TRBV19 | . | TGTGCCAGCGAAGGACAGGGGATAAGTCAGCCCCAGCATTTT | CASEGQGISQPQHF
TRBJ1-4 | . | TRBV2 | many | TGTGCCAGCAGTGAATTATCCTCCGGCACTAATGAAAAACTGTTTTTT | CASSELSSGTNEKLFF
TRBJ2-2 | TRBD1 | TRBV18 | few | TGTGCCAGCTCACCTCCGGGACAGGGGACGATCGGGGAGCTGTTTTTT | CASSPPGQGTIGELFF
TRBJ1-4 | . | TRBV15 | few | TGTGCCACCAGCAGGACCTATTCTAATGAAAAACTGTTTTTT | CATSRTYSNEKLFF
TRBJ2-3 | TRBD2 | TRBV5-1 | many | TGCGCCAGCAGCTCGAACCCCAGACTAGCGGGAGCAGATACGCAGTATTTT | CASSSNPRLAGADTQYF
TRBJ2-7 | TRBD2 | TRBV20-1 | few | TGCAGTGCTAGACCTCTAGCGGGAGTATCCCACGAGCAGTACTTC | CSARPLAGVSHEQYF
TRBJ2-1 | . | TRBV6-1 | few | TGTGCCAGCACCAGACTCCGCGGCCCTTACAATGAGCAGTTCTTC | CASTRLRGPYNEQFF
TRBJ2-3 | . | TRBV3-1 | few | TGTGCCAGCAGCCAAGGATACGGGAGTTATAAAGATACGCAGTATTTT | CASSQGYGSYKDTQYF
TRBJ2-5 | . | TRBV3-1 | many | TGTGCCAGCAGCAAGAGACTAACCTCCCAAGAGACCCAGTACTTC | CASSKRLTSQETQYF
TRBJ2-5 | TRBD2 | TRBV6-2/TRBV6-3 | many | TGTGCCAGCAGCATAGCGGGGGATGTGAAGACCCAGTACTTC | CASSIAGDVKTQYF
TRBJ1-4 | TRBD1 | TRBV28 | . | TGTGCCGGCAGGGGGGGAACTAATGAAAAACTGTTTTTT | CAGRGGTNEKLFF
TRBJ2-5 | . | TRBV7-8 | . | TGTGCCAGCAGCTTAGGAAGGGTGGAGACCCAGTACTTC | CASSLGRVETQYF
TRBJ2-6 | . | TRBV5-1 | . | TGCGCCAGCAGCTTTGGGGCCTCTGGGGCCAACGTCCTGACTTTC | CASSFGASGANVLTF
TRBJ2-5 | TRBD2 | TRBV30 | few | TGTGCCTGGAGTGTGGGGACTAGCGGGACCCAGTACTTC | CAWSVGTSGTQYF
TRBJ1-1 | . | TRBV12-3/TRBV12-4 | many | TGTGCCAGCAGCCCTGGGACGGGGAACACTGAAGCTTTCTTT | CASSPGTGNTEAFF
TRBJ1-1 | . | TRBV3-1 | . | TGTGCCAGCAGCCAAGTCGGGGGGCTGGGCACTGAAGCTTTCTTT | CASSQVGGLGTEAFF